This TCR beta chain stems from a study of OX40 agonist ivuxolimab in advanced cancers. Across the whole study: Three dose-escalation patients had partial responses: one with hepatocellular carcinoma and two with cutaneous melanoma. Study-wide findings and caveats: Clones of CD4+ and CD8+ blood T cells grew by week 6 at doses of 0.1 to 3.0 mg/kg.

Germline V CDR1 and CDR2: SNHLY, FYNNEI. CDR3 length: 15 amino acids. The V segment lost 2 bases and the J segment 5 bases; nucleotides outside the gene matches: 5. The assay was immunoSEQ multiplex PCR, and TCRdb's table has in-frame clones only and misses some. The sample shows around 72,000 clones, 70% to 90% of them seen only once. Turning to this clone: Its antigen is currently unknown.

The specimen comprised CD4+ or CD8+ T cells sorted from blood, sampled in a trial of the OX40 agonist ivuxolimab. The TCR was taken from an adult with an advanced solid tumor such as melanoma, head and neck, liver or kidney cancer. The chain recombines TRBV2 with TRBJ1-4; 7 bases line up with TRBD1. CDR3 bases: TGTGCCAGCAGTGAATTAACAGGGGAGAATGAAAAACTGTTTTTT. Encoded protein: CASSELTGENEKLFF.